This TCR beta chain was profiled in a study of Ad26.COV2.S vaccination and SARS-CoV-2 variants listed by TCRdb under 2021. Regarding the research as a whole: Donors in the vaccine arm were drawn from COV1001, a multicentre, randomized, double-blind, placebo-controlled phase I-IIa trial testing Ad26.COV2.S in healthy adults. Investigators remained blinded to trial group allocation during experiments and outcome assessment. Trial participants were randomized into five groups of five: low-dose or high-dose Ad26.COV2.S given once or twice, or placebo on both occasions. Ad26.COV2.S was administered intramuscularly at 5 x 10^10 or 1 x 10^11 viral particles, either as a single shot or as two shots given 56 days apart. The TCR-sequenced set comprised around 30 samples: some 19 Ad26.COV2.S vaccine recipients, 5 placebo recipients and 8 SARS-CoV-2 convalescent individuals. The specificity and breadth of SARS-CoV-2-reactive T cell receptors after Ad26.COV2.S vaccination were assessed by TCRbeta repertoire sequencing.

The immunoSEQ Assay was used to sequence TCRbeta CDR3 regions. After extraction, genomic DNA underwent amplification by bias-controlled multiplex PCR, followed by high-throughput sequencing. Turning to the authors' computational methods: To quantify the absolute abundance of every unique TCRbeta CDR3 region, sequences were collapsed and filtered. T cell fraction was estimated by normalization of TCRbeta template counts to usable DNA, with usable DNA being measured through amplification of reference genes present in all nucleated cells. Repertoire TCRs were annotated as SARS-CoV-2-specific by exact matching of V gene, CDR3 amino acid sequence and J gene to a known reactive TCR set. The reference SARS-CoV-2 TCR set came from MIRA and was filtered for enrichment in COVID-19-positive ImmuneCODE repertoires, removing public or cross-reactive TCRs. Using the MIRA antigens, annotated TCRs were further analysed by specific ORF or by position within an ORF. Depth was the summed frequency of annotated unique rearrangements, while breadth was defined as annotated unique rearrangements over total unique productive rearrangements. Two-sided Wilcoxon rank-sum tests were applied when comparing TCR breadth between groups. Drawn from immuneACCESS, this table holds only the in-frame rearrangements with V and J called that TCRdb kept. Clones are partly lost; checked studies trace under half to an unresolved V gene and leave the rest unexplained. Clonal size and the V and J genes are those of that table, whereas D and trimming came from the DNA. Present in this sample are a few hundred thousand clones, 89% of which were seen just once. Of the sample, around 2% is held by the ten largest clones.

Broader findings and caveats from the paper: After vaccination, spike-specific CD8+ and CD4+ T cell responses were reported to show substantial breadth. Comparable non-spike TCR breadth was observed between vaccine and placebo recipients, consistent with only spike being contained in the vaccine. Ad26.COV2.S recipients had higher spike-specific TCR breadth than placebo recipients (P = 0.0014). The study lacked the statistical power to compare responses across vaccine doses or regimens. It was noted by the authors that total T cell responses may have been underestimated by the TCR breadth and depth analyses.

This specimen's treatment or condition label, interpreted: roughly 18 received Ad26.COV2.S at low or high dose, single or two shots; roughly five received placebo; per-sample allocation not given. Repertoires of vaccine and placebo recipients were sequenced from samples collected on day 63 after the first injection. Cohort 1b enrolled about two dozen adults aged 18-55 years at a single site in Boston, USA, between 29 July and 7 August 2020. Ad26.COV2.S was a replication-incompetent adenovirus type 26 vector expressing a prefusion-stabilized SARS-CoV-2 spike protein from the original Wuhan strain. From the cysteine through the phenylalanine, the CDR3 covers 11 amino acids. Here the CDR3 DNA is all that survives: 33 bases in frame from base 1. Reading the germline V gene gives CDR1 MNHEY and CDR2 SVGAGI. V loses 6 bases of germline sequence and J loses 7 bases, and the interval between the two ends is 9 bases.

With respect to this clone: Which antigen it targets is not known. Base quality data are lacking; no much larger clone is found one base away. Additional DNA sequences in this sample encode the identical CDR3.

The sequence was obtained from a person between 18 and 59 years old who received the Ad26.COV2.S COVID-19 vaccine or a placebo. This receptor chain uses TRBV6-5 and TRBJ1-2, with no D gene named confidently. The material was peripheral blood, obtained in a trial of Ad26.COV2.S vaccine versus placebo. The CDR3 region has the sequence CASSPGAGYTF. The nucleotide sequence is TGTGCCAGCAGCCCCGGCGCTGGCTACACCTTC.